This TCR beta chain was recovered during a study of T cells after yellow fever vaccination. Study-level results: Though weaker, the secondary response peaked faster, on day 5 versus 15. The study noted that FACS-sorted repertoires could contain abundant clonotypes contaminating from the bulk population.

Regarding this clonotype: Its antigen is as yet unknown.

Via MiXCR, TCRdb re-called the 5' RACE reads, giving one row per CDR3 protein. Among some 600,000 distinct CDR3 sequences listed, around a sixth were seen once. The receptor's source is a man between 18 and 29 years old who received the YFV17D yellow fever vaccine. The source material was PBMCs, sampled 5 days after the first yellow fever vaccination.

The CDR3 sequence: CASSLLTGEEDEQFF. The DNA of the CDR3 is TGCGCCAGCAGCCTGCTGACAGGGGAGGAGGATGAGCAGTTCTTC. The chain employs TRBV5-1 and TRBJ2-1, with TRBD1 matching over 8 bases. With V trimmed by 4 bases and J by 8 bases, 11 bases remained unmatched. Germline values: CDR1 SGHRS, CDR2 YFSETQ. The CDR3 is 15 residues long.